A single sample gave rise to the 14 T cell receptor beta chains below, sequenced in a study of neurological immune-mediated disorders. TCRdb processed the 5' RACE reads anew with MiXCR; each CDR3 protein has one entry. Of 66,000 or so distinct CDR3 sequences in the sample, less than 5.5% were seen once. Sequenced: PBMCs. The receptors derive from a woman younger than 45 with multiple sclerosis.

This clonotype was observed many times. This chain connects TRBV7-9 to TRBJ1-6; D gene uncertain. With 2 bases removed from V and 8 bases from J, the gap between germline ends came to 7 bases. CDR1 is SEHNR, CDR2 FQNEAQ, per germline (reference sequence). This CDR3 has 13 residues. The CDR3 is CASSLYQDSPLHF. As DNA, the CDR3 is TGTGCCAGCAGCTTATATCAGGATTCACCCCTCCACTTT. Full variable domain (outside the CDR3, taken from reference TRBV7-9 and TRBJ1-6): DTGVSQNPRHKITKRGQNVTFRCDPISEHNRLYWYRQTLGQGPEFLTYFQNEAQLEKSRLLSDRFSAERPKGSFSTLEIQRTEQGDSAMYLCASSLYQDSPLHFGNGTRLTVT.

This clonotype appeared many times. The chain links TRBV12-3 or TRBV12-4 to TRBJ2-3; 9 bases align to TRBD2. This CDR3 region has 14 residues. Trimming removed 5 bases from V and 4 bases from J; junction bases left unmatched: 4. The CDR3 sequence: CASSLRTSADTQYF. The CDR3 nucleotides read TGTGCCAGCAGTCTACGGACTAGCGCAGATACGCAGTATTTT.

This clonotype was observed at least ten times. This sequence joins TRBV25-1 and TRBJ2-3, with 8 positions matching TRBD1. Per germline, CDR1 MGHDK and CDR2 SYGVNS. Unmatched junction bases numbered 8, after V lost 5 bases and J lost 4 bases. The length of the CDR3 is 15 residues. CDR3: CASSSSGGVSDTQYF. CDR3 DNA: TGTGCCAGCAGTTCCTCAGGGGGCGTATCAGATACGCAGTATTTT.

The table lists this clonotype with many counts. The chain recombines TRBV7-2 with TRBJ2-5, with D unresolved. The CDR3 covers 13 residues. CDR1 and CDR2 (germline): SGHTA, FQGNSA. Trimming removed 4 bases at V and 2 bases at J, with 8 bases between. CDR3 region: CASSSAWQETQYF. In DNA form, the CDR3 reads TGTGCCAGCAGCTCCGCGTGGCAAGAGACCCAGTACTTC.

By sample share, this clonotype is large. The chain couples TRBV20-1 to TRBJ2-7; D might be TRBD1 (6 bases). The CDR3 runs 13 residues. Germline V gives CDR1 DFQATT, CDR2 SNEGSKA (reference sequence). Here the CDR3 reads CSATGFSAYEQYF. The CDR3 DNA sequence: TGCAGCGCAACAGGGTTTTCGGCCTACGAGCAGTACTTC.

There are many counts of this clonotype. This chain connects TRBV4-2 to TRBJ1-2; D perhaps matches TRBD1 (5 bases). Per germline, CDR1 LGHNA and CDR2 YNFKEQ. Deletions cut 0 bases from V and 1 base from J, with 15 bases between. The length of the CDR3 is 17 residues. The CDR3 loop is CASSQDRGLPNNYGYTF. The CDR3 region has the DNA TGTGCCAGCAGCCAAGATCGGGGACTGCCTAATAACTATGGCTACACCTTC.

In its sample, this clonotype was seen many times. The chain recombines TRBV6-5 with TRBJ1-5; the match to TRBD1 covers 12 bases. This CDR3 comprises 18 residues. Losses at the gene ends were 4 bases for V and 1 base for J; bases not matched to a gene: 8. Germline-derived CDR1 and CDR2 are MNHEY and SVGAGI. The CDR3 bases are TGTGCCAGCAGTTTGCGCGGGACAGGGGGCATAAGCAATCAGCCCCAGCATTTT. It encodes CASSLRGTGGISNQPQHF.

Many counts were recorded for this clonotype. The CDR3 nucleotides are TGCGCCAGCTTCCCAGCGACTAGCGGGGGGTCCAATGAGCAGTTCTTC. Translating it yields CASFPATSGGSNEQFF. The chain couples TRBV10-2 to TRBJ2-1, with 13 bases fitting TRBD2. The CDR3 is made up of 16 amino acids. The V segment lost 8 bases and the J segment 6 bases; nucleotides outside the gene matches: 10. Germline-derived CDR1 and CDR2 are WSHSY and SAAADI.

This clonotype was seen ten or more times. The genes are TRBV28 and TRBJ2-7; D unclear. V dropped 5 bases and J dropped 2 bases, with 1 base sitting between them. The CDR3 extends over 10 amino acids. Germline CDR1 is MDHEN and CDR2 is SYDVKM. The CDR3 loop is CASSTYEQYF. Here the CDR3 DNA reads TGTGCCAGCAGTACCTACGAGCAGTACTTC.

This clonotype was observed many times. The chain employs TRBV7-3 and TRBJ2-3; a weak D match, TRBD1 (6 bases). The CDR3 has 16 amino acids. The V end was cut by 5 bases, the J end by 1 base, with 16 bases between. CDR1 SGHTA and CDR2 FQGTGA come from the germline V gene. CDR3 nucleotide sequence: TGTGCCAGCAGCCCTAGGGACAACCGGGGCACAGATACGCAGTATTTT. Encoded protein: CASSPRDNRGTDTQYF.

The V gene is TRBV6-5, the J gene TRBJ1-2; D gene unclear. Trimming took off 0 bases at V and 1 base at J, with 9 bases between the two ends. The CDR3 length is 15 residues. Germline V CDR1 and CDR2: MNHEY, SVGAGI. CDR3 sequence reads: CASSYSAEFNYGYTF. The CDR3 bases are TGTGCCAGCAGTTACTCGGCGGAGTTTAACTATGGCTACACCTTC.

At least ten counts were recorded for this clonotype. The J gene is TRBJ1-5, the V gene TRBV18; possibly TRBD1 for D (6 bases). The germline V gene encodes CDR1 KGHSH and CDR2 LQKENI. This CDR3 contains 17 residues. Trimming shortened V by 5 bases and J by 6 bases, and 23 bases separated the two germline ends. The CDR3 sequence: CASSRRDTGNRGQPQHF. The CDR3 DNA reads as TGTGCCAGCTCAAGGAGAGACACAGGGAATAGGGGTCAGCCCCAGCATTTT.

Details on this clonotype: The germline gene is not matched at one end of the junction; a read error may be the cause. The chain has TRBV3-1 and TRBJ1-5, with 7 bases aligning to TRBD1. CDR3 length equals 13 residues. CDR1 and CDR2 from the germline V gene are LGHDT and YNNKEL (reference sequence). The CDR3 reads CASSRQGYQPQNF. As DNA, the CDR3 is TGTGCCAGCAGCAGACAGGGATATCAGCCCCAGAATTTT. Variable domain in full (rest from reference TRBV3-1 and TRBJ1-5): DTAVSQTPKYLVTQMGNDKSIKCEQNLGHDTMYWYKQDSKKFLKIMFSYNNKELIINETVPNRFSPKSPDKAHLNLHINSLELGDSAVYFCASSRQGYQPQNFGDGTRLSIL.

By proportion, this clonotype is medium-sized (0.01 to 0.1%). CDR3 region: CASSLGGTNTGELFF. Here the CDR3 DNA reads TGTGCCAGCAGCTTGGGGGGGACGAACACCGGGGAGCTGTTTTTT. J is TRBJ2-2 and V is TRBV5-6; D possibly matches TRBD1 or TRBD2 (5 bases each). The germline V gene encodes CDR1 SGHDT and CDR2 YYEEEE. The CDR3 extends over 15 amino acids. V was shortened by 0 bases and J by 0 bases, with 6 bases between the two germline ends.